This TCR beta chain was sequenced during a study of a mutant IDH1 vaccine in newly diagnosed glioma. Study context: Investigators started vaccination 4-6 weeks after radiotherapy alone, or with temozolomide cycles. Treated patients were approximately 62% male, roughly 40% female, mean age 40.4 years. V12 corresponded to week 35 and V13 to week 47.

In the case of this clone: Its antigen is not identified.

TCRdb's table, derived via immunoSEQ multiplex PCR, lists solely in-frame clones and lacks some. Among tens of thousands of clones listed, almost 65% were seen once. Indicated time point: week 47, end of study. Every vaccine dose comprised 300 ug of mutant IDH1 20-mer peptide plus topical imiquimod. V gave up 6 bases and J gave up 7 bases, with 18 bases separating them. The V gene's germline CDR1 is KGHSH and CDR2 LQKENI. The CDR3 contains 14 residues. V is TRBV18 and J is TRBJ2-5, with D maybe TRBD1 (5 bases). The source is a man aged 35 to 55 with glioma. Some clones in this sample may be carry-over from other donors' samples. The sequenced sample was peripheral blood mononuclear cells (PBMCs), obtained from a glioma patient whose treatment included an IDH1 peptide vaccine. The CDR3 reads CASSPPTGAGTQYF. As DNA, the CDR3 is TGTGCCAGCTCGCCGCCGACTGGGGCCGGGACCCAGTACTTC.